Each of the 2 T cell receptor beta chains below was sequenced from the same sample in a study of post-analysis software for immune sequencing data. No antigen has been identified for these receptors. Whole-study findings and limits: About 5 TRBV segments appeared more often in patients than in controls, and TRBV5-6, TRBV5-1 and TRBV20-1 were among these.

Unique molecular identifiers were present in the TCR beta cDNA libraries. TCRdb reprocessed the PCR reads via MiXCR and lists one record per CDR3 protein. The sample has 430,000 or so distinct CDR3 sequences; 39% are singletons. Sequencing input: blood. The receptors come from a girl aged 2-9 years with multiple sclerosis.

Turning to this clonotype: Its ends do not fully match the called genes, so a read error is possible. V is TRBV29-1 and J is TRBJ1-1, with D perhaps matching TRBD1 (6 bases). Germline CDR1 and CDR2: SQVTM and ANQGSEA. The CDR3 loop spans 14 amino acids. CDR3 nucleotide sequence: TGCAGCGTTGTTAGTCAGGGGATGAAGACTGAAGCTTTCTTT. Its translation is CSVVSQGMKTEAFF.

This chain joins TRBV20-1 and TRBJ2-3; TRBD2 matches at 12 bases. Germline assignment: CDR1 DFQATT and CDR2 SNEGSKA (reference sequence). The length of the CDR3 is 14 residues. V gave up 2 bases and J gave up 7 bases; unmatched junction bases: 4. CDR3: CSARPGLAGYTQYF. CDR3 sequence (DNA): TGCAGTGCTAGACCGGGACTAGCGGGTTATACGCAGTATTTT.